This T cell receptor (beta chain) emerged from a study of T cells in Graves' hyperthyroidism and ophthalmopathy. Whole-study findings and limits: The model foresaw ophthalmopathy a median roughly 6 months prior to onset. Most thyroid clonotypes that were expanded above 0.001 also turned up in blood.

Stability of Graves' hyperthyroidism was defined as absent ophthalmopathy progression within 18 months. This clonotype was counted many times. Its specificity is not known. Amplification of TCR beta CDR3 regions used RNA as the template. RT-PCR in the first round (using the HTBI primer set) targeted the TCR CDR3. MiXCR, run by TCRdb on the multiplex PCR reads, gives a single entry per CDR3 protein. The table includes a few hundred thousand distinct CDR3 sequences, about a sixth detected once. The CDR3 contains 12 residues. Germline V gene lookup returns CDR1 DFQATT and CDR2 SNEGSKA (reference sequence). Trimming took 5 bases from V and 5 from J, leaving 12 bases between them.

The sequencing input was blood. V usage is TRBV20-1 and J usage is TRBJ2-5; unclear D gene. The source of this sequence is a woman aged 25 to 45 with Graves' hyperthyroidism. The CDR3 spells CSADVVGETQYF. CDR3 nucleotides: TGCAGTGCTGACGTCGTGGGGGAGACCCAGTACTTC.